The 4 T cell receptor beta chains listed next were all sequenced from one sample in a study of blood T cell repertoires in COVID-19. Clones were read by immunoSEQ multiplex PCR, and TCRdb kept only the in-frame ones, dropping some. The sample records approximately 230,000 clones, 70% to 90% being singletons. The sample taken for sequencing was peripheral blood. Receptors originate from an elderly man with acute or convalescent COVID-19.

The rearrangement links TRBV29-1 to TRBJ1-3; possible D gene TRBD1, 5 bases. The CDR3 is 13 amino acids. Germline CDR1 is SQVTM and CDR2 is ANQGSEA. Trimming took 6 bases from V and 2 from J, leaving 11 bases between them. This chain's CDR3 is CSVLRGPGNTIYF. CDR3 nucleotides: TGCAGCGTCCTGCGGGGACCTGGAAACACCATATATTTT. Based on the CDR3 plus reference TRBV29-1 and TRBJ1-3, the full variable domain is SAVISQKPSRDICQRGTSLTIQCQVDSQVTMMFWYRQQPGQSLTLIATANQGSEATYESGFVIDKFPISRPNLTFSTLTVSNMSPEDSSIYLCSVLRGPGNTIYFGEGSWLTVV.

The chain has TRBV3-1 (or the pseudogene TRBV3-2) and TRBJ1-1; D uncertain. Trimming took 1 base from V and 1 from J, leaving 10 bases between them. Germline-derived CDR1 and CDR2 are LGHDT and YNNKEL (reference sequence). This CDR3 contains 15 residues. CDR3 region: CASSQVHTANTEAFF. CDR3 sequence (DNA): TGTGCCAGCAGCCAAGTGCACACCGCGAACACTGAAGCTTTCTTT.

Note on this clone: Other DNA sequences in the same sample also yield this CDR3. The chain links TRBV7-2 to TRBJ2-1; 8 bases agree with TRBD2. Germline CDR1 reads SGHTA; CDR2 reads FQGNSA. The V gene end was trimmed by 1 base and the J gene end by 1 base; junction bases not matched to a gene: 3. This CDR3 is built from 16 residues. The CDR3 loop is CASSLEAGGSYNEQFF. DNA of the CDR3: TGTGCCAGCAGCTTAGAGGCGGGAGGTTCCTACAATGAGCAGTTCTTC.

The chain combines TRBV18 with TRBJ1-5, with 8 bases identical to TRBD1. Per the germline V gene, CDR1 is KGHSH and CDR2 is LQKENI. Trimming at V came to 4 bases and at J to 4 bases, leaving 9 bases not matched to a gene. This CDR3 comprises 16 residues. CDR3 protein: CASSRETGVRNQPQHF. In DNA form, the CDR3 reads TGTGCCAGCTCACGAGAGACAGGGGTCAGAAATCAGCCCCAGCATTTT.